This T cell receptor (beta chain) was documented in a study of T cell responses to AZD1222 COVID-19 vaccine. Generated by immunoSEQ multiplex PCR, the TCRdb table keeps only in-frame clones and is missing some. This sample has 100,000 to 150,000 clones, with roughly 85% found just once. Germline V gene lookup returns CDR1 GTSNPN and CDR2 SVGIG (reference sequence). V was clipped by 4 bases and J by 2 bases, with 23 bases between them. The CDR3 is 18 amino acids. The chain combines TRBV30 with TRBJ1-4; a weak D match, TRBD1 (5 bases). Sequenced here: peripheral blood, sampled on day 0 of MenACWY control vaccination. The sequence was collected from an adult in good health. The CDR3 sequence: CAWTRTPGRNVTNEKLFF. The CDR3 region has the DNA TGTGCCTGGACTAGAACTCCGGGACGGAATGTCACTAATGAAAAACTGTTTTTT.